These 27 T cell receptor beta chains were all obtained from the same sample, sequenced in a study of monozygotic twins with inflammatory bowel disease. TCRdb re-analyzed the 5' RACE reads; it lists each CDR3 protein once, without DNA. The sample yields around 230,000 distinct CDR3 sequences, of which the top ten take up approximately 1.6%. Sequencing was done on a sample of blood. These receptors came from a human donor with ulcerative colitis or Crohn's disease, or a healthy co-twin of an affected twin (not recorded which).

V usage is TRBV7-9 and J usage is TRBJ1-4; lacking DNA, the TRBD1 call made by TCRdb goes unchecked. In germline, CDR1 is SEHNR, CDR2 FQNEAQ (reference sequence). The CDR3 has 14 residues. CDR3 loop: CASSLPWDNEKLFF.

The V and J genes are TRBV5-8 and TRBJ2-3; TCRdb's D call, TRBD1, is unchecked because there is no DNA. The CDR3 totals 15 residues. CDR1 SGHTS and CDR2 YDEGEE come from the germline V gene. The CDR3 loop reads CASRFQHRNTDTQYF.

The rearrangement joins TRBV4-1 to TRBJ2-7. There are 13 residues in the CDR3. CDR1 is MGHRA and CDR2 is YSYEKL in the germline V gene. CDR3: CASSPGLTYEQYF.

The chain carries TRBV6-1 and TRBJ2-3; TCRdb indicates TRBD1, and absent DNA this call remains unverified. This CDR3 comprises 13 residues. The germline gives CDR1 MNHNS, CDR2 SASEGT. CDR3 sequence: CASSGQSTDTQYF.

This chain joins TRBV5-1 and TRBJ2-2; absent DNA, TCRdb's TRBD1 call cannot be checked. Per the germline V gene, CDR1 is SGHRS and CDR2 is YFSETQ. The CDR3 totals 19 residues. This chain's CDR3 is CASSLNPLPAGAVTGELFF.

The rearrangement joins TRBV7-6 to TRBJ1-3; there is no DNA to check the TCRdb D call of TRBD1. This CDR3 region has 15 residues. CDR1 SGHVS and CDR2 FNYEAQ come from the germline V gene. The CDR3: CASTDTGQGDGTIYF.

This chain links TRBV7-2 with TRBJ1-5; TCRdb gives TRBD1 as the D gene, but with no DNA this cannot be confirmed. CDR3 length: 14 residues. In germline, CDR1 is SGHTA, CDR2 FQGNSA. This CDR3 reads CASSLTQGNQPQHF.

CDR3 loop: CATSRVGDYNSPLHF. The J gene is TRBJ1-6, the V gene TRBV15. CDR3 length: 15 amino acids. Germline lookup yields CDR1 LNHNV and CDR2 YYDKDF (reference sequence).

The chain recombines TRBV27 with TRBJ2-7. Germline V gene data show CDR1 as MNHEY and CDR2 as SMNVEV (reference sequence). CDR3 length: 15 residues. CDR3: CASSLSELGNYEQYF.

The rearrangement joins TRBV5-1 to TRBJ2-3; the D call of TRBD1 rests on TCRdb alone, since no DNA is present to check it. This CDR3 has 13 amino acids. In germline, CDR1 is SGHRS, CDR2 YFSETQ. The CDR3 sequence: CASSPGQEDTQYF.

The chain recombines TRBV5-1 with TRBJ1-1. The CDR3 contains 13 residues. The germline V gene encodes CDR1 SGHRS and CDR2 YFSETQ. The CDR3 here is CASSLRMNTEAFF.

The chain joins TRBV3-1 to TRBJ1-6; TCRdb calls TRBD1, which cannot be checked without DNA. The CDR3 is made up of 16 amino acids. Germline V gene lookup returns CDR1 LGHDT and CDR2 YNNKEL (reference sequence). This CDR3 reads CASSRKTGQPNSPLHF.

The chain couples TRBV5-5 to TRBJ2-1. The CDR3 is 13 amino acids. Germline V gene data show CDR1 as SGHKS and CDR2 as YYEKEE (reference sequence). This CDR3 reads CASSLGWVDEQFF.

V usage is TRBV7-3 and J usage is TRBJ1-2; the TCRdb D gene call, TRBD1, has no DNA to confirm it. Germline V gene data show CDR1 as SGHTA and CDR2 as FQGTGA. The CDR3 covers 14 residues. CDR3 in amino acids: CASSPRQGAGEHTF.

V usage is TRBV7-3 and J usage is TRBJ2-1; the TRBD2 assignment by TCRdb is unverifiable without DNA. There are 14 residues in the CDR3. The germline V gene encodes CDR1 SGHTA and CDR2 FQGTGA. The CDR3 sequence is CASSLGLHYNEQFF.

The V call is TRBV2, the J call TRBJ1-3; lacking DNA, the TRBD1 call made by TCRdb goes unchecked. Per the germline V gene, CDR1 is SNHLY and CDR2 is FYNNEI. CDR3 length equals 15 residues. The CDR3 loop reads CASSRGQTSGNTIYF.

V and J are TRBV5-5 and TRBJ1-5. Germline CDR1 SGHKS, CDR2 YYEKEE (reference sequence). The CDR3 consists of 16 residues. The CDR3 spells CASSLAGGITNQPQHF.

This chain uses TRBV20-1 with TRBJ1-1; TCRdb names TRBD1, which stays unverified in the absence of DNA. The germline gives CDR1 DFQATT, CDR2 SNEGSKA (reference sequence). The CDR3 runs to 11 residues. CDR3 amino acids: CSAARQGEAFF.

The chain employs TRBV20-1 and TRBJ2-6; the D call from TCRdb, TRBD1, cannot be confirmed without DNA. Germline V gene sequence: CDR1 DFQATT, CDR2 SNEGSKA (reference sequence). The CDR3 has 20 amino acids. The CDR3 region is CSARPPPGRWEESGANVLTF.

This rearrangement joins TRBV12-3 or TRBV12-4 to TRBJ1-2; TCRdb reports TRBD1, a call that lacks DNA to check it against. This CDR3 region has 13 residues. CDR3: CASSPVTGGGYTF.

V gene TRBV27 combines with J gene TRBJ1-2; TCRdb designates TRBD1, a call that cannot be tested without DNA. Germline CDR1 MNHEY, CDR2 SMNVEV (reference sequence). CDR3 length equals 16 residues. The CDR3 sequence: CASSPLRRDTNYGYTF.

This chain connects TRBV6-6 to TRBJ2-3; TCRdb proposes TRBD2, but this gene call is untestable without DNA. The CDR3 sequence is 14 residues long. The germline gives CDR1 MNHNY, CDR2 SVGAGI (reference sequence). This CDR3 is CASSSPPRVGTQYF.

The CDR3 loop is CATSRALGQGNQPQHF. This chain connects TRBV15 to TRBJ1-5; with no DNA, the TCRdb D assignment of TRBD1 cannot be verified. Germline CDR1 LNHNV, CDR2 YYDKDF (reference sequence). This CDR3 has 16 amino acids.

The rearrangement joins TRBV29-1 to TRBJ2-7; TCRdb lists TRBD1, though no DNA is available to test this call. Germline CDR1 is SQVTM and CDR2 is ANQGSEA. CDR3 length: 14 amino acids. The chain's CDR3 is CSVSGEGVSYEQYF.

The chain links TRBV6-2 or TRBV6-3 to TRBJ2-5; no DNA is available, so the TRBD2 call from TCRdb remains unchecked. The CDR3 spans 17 residues. The germline CDR1 and CDR2 sequences are MNHEY and SVGEGT. The CDR3 here is CASRPHLAGGKSETQYF.

This sequence joins TRBV4-2 and TRBJ1-2. This CDR3 has 13 amino acids. In germline, CDR1 is LGHNA, CDR2 YNFKEQ. The CDR3 sequence: CASSSGREDGYTF.

The chain couples TRBV5-1 to TRBJ2-5; with no DNA, the TCRdb D assignment of TRBD1 cannot be verified. Looked up from germline, CDR1 is SGHRS and CDR2 is YFSETQ. The CDR3 length is 13 residues. This chain's CDR3 is CASSLSGEETQYF. Full variable domain (rest looked up from reference TRBV5-1 and TRBJ2-5): KAGVTQTPRYLIKTRGQQVTLSCSPISGHRSVSWYQQTPGQGLQFLFEYFSETQRNKGNFPGRFSGRQFSNSRSEMNVSTLELGDSALYLCASSLSGEETQYFGPGTRLLVL.